Sequencing of this T cell receptor (beta chain) was carried out in a study of blood T cell repertoires in COVID-19. Study at large: Sources were T cells, B-cell-depleted T cells, or PBMCs; the material itself was cDNA or gDNA.

As processed by the authors: Amplifying reference gene primers gave estimates of nucleated cell counts. The data were produced by immunoSEQ multiplex PCR, yet TCRdb's version contains in-frame clones alone and is incomplete. V, J and clone size reflect that table, while D and trimming were determined from the DNA. Among about 470,000 clones, about 85% were seen once, and the ten largest hold roughly 0.72%. There are 16 residues in the CDR3. Trimming removed 4 bases at V and 0 bases at J, with 13 bases between. Adults between roughly 18 and 95 years of age took part from about two dozen US areas. Cohorts were determined from participant-reported clinical history.

This TCR was recovered from a woman aged 18-29 years who had recovered from COVID-19. The V call is TRBV23-1, the J call TRBJ1-5; no definite D call. TRBV23-1 is filed as an ORF, its function uncertain. Sequencing was done on a sample of PBMCs or T cells enriched from blood (not recorded which). The CDR3 loop reads CASSPKPCNSNQPQHF. The CDR3 DNA reads as TGCGCCAGCAGTCCTAAACCATGTAATAGCAATCAGCCCCAGCATTTT.